The 26 T cell receptor beta chains in this list originate from one sample, sequenced in a study of T cells in Graves' hyperthyroidism and ophthalmopathy. RNA transcripts yielded amplified TCR beta CDR3 regions. The HTBI set primed first-round TCR CDR3 RT-PCR. One entry per CDR3 protein results from TCRdb running MiXCR on the multiplex PCR reads. This table holds over 250,000 distinct CDR3 sequences, 25% to 30% found once. Sequenced material: blood. These receptors came from a man in his forties with Graves' hyperthyroidism that later progressed to Graves' ophthalmopathy.

The table lists this clonotype with many counts. The V gene is TRBV4-1, the J gene TRBJ1-1; no clear D gene. Germline values: CDR1 MGHRA, CDR2 YSYEKL. The CDR3 is 17 amino acids. The V end lost 0 bases, the J end lost 1 base, and 15 bases lay between the germline ends. The CDR3 region is CASSQETLGRTNTEAFF. The DNA for the CDR3 is TGCGCCAGCAGCCAAGAAACCCTAGGGCGGACGAACACTGAAGCTTTCTTT.

This clonotype was observed a few times. The chain is built from TRBV6-1 and TRBJ1-5; TRBD1 aligns across 10 bases. Germline CDR1 is MNHNS and CDR2 is SASEGT. The CDR3 spans 18 residues. J was trimmed by 1 base and V by 5 bases; bases with no gene match: 11. CDR3 nucleotide sequence: TGTGCCAGCAGTAAGGGACAGGGGCAAAGCGGAAGCAATCAGCCCCAGCATTTT. Encoded protein: CASSKGQGQSGSNQPQHF.

A remark on this clonotype: One end of the junction fails to match germline, which may point to a read error. The gene calls are TRBV12-3 or TRBV12-4 and TRBJ2-7; 7 bases are a match to TRBD1. The CDR3 totals 11 residues. This CDR3 is CASSLGDRVYF. CDR3 nucleotide sequence: TGTGCCAGCAGCTTAGGAGACAGGGTGTACTTC.

This clonotype has at least ten counts. The J gene is TRBJ2-7, the V gene TRBV7-9, with 7 bases that match TRBD1. CDR1 and CDR2 from the germline V gene are SEHNR and FQNEAQ (reference sequence). This CDR3 contains 14 residues. V lost 7 bases, J lost 6 bases, and 12 bases stayed unmatched. The CDR3 nucleotides read TGTGCCAGCACTCGACAGGGCCTCGTGGGCGAGCAGTACTTC. Encoded protein: CASTRQGLVGEQYF.

The chain is built from TRBV12-3 or TRBV12-4 and TRBJ2-7, with 7 nucleotides matching TRBD2. The CDR3 loop spans 12 amino acids. J lost 7 bases, V lost 4 bases, and 4 bases had no gene match. This CDR3 reads CASSSLGGEQYF. In DNA, the CDR3 is TGTGCCAGCAGTTCGCTGGGAGGGGAGCAGTACTTC.

At least ten counts were recorded for this clonotype. The V call is TRBV29-1, the J call TRBJ2-5; 12 positions agree with TRBD2. The CDR3 loop spans 15 amino acids. The germline CDR1 and CDR2 sequences are SQVTM and ANQGSEA. The trim removed 3 bases at V and 1 base at J, leaving 3 bases unmatched. CDR3 protein: CSVETSGSFQETQYF. CDR3 in DNA: TGCAGCGTTGAGACTAGCGGGAGTTTCCAAGAGACCCAGTACTTC.

This clonotype was seen repeatedly, ten times or more. This chain connects TRBV6-5 to TRBJ1-3, with a tentative D call TRBD1 (6 bases). The V end was cut by 7 bases, the J end by 0 bases, with 13 bases between. The CDR3 has 15 amino acids. Germline V CDR1 and CDR2: MNHEY, SVGAGI. CDR3 region: CASKPGHNSGNTIYF. The CDR3 nucleotides read TGTGCCAGCAAACCGGGACACAACTCTGGAAACACCATATATTTT.

In its sample, this clonotype was seen many times. V and J are TRBV19 and TRBJ2-5; weak D call: TRBD2 (6 bases). CDR1 is LNHDA, CDR2 SQIVND, per germline (reference sequence). Trimming took 6 bases from V and 3 from J, leaving 17 bases between them. CDR3 length equals 15 residues. CDR3 protein: CASSSNFAGKETQYF. Written as DNA, the CDR3 is TGTGCCAGTAGCTCCAATTTTGCGGGAAAAGAGACCCAGTACTTC.

This clonotype was seen at least ten times. The chain couples TRBV16 to TRBJ1-4, with a possible D match to TRBD1 (5 bases). Germline V lookup: CDR1 KGHSY, CDR2 FQNENV. This CDR3 is built from 16 residues. V was shortened by 2 bases and J by 8 bases, with 18 bases between the two germline ends. The CDR3 here is CASSQELTGRAEKLFF. CDR3 sequence (DNA): TGTGCCAGCAGCCAAGAGTTAACGGGCAGGGCCGAAAAACTGTTTTTT.

This chain uses TRBV29-1 with TRBJ2-7, with D possibly called TRBD1 or TRBD2 (5 bases each). CDR1 SQVTM and CDR2 ANQGSEA come from the germline V gene. V was shortened by 7 bases and J by 3 bases, with 13 bases between the two germline ends. CDR3 size: 12 residues. The CDR3 coding sequence is TGCAGCGCAGGGACCGCCGTCTACGAGCAGTACTTC. Its protein product is CSAGTAVYEQYF.

This clonotype was recorded at least ten times. V and J are TRBV29-1 and TRBJ1-2; no reliable D call. Germline assignment: CDR1 SQVTM and CDR2 ANQGSEA. The CDR3 has 12 amino acids. V shed 2 bases and J shed 5 bases, with 9 bases lying between them. CDR3 nucleotide sequence: TGCAGCGTTGAATGGTCTGATTATGGCTACACCTTC. It codes for CSVEWSDYGYTF.

At least ten counts were recorded for this clonotype. This could be a read error, since a much larger clone is one nucleotide away. V and J are TRBV6-1 and TRBJ1-5, with 7 bases fitting TRBD1. The CDR3 runs 15 residues. CDR1 is MNHNS and CDR2 is SASEGT in the germline V gene. V dropped 1 base and J dropped 7; count of bases not matched to a gene: 7. The CDR3 DNA follows: TGTGCCAGCAGTGAAGTGGGACAGAGTTGGCAGCCCCAGCATTTT. Its translation: CASSEVGQSWQPQHF.

This clonotype was detected many times. The gene calls are TRBV6-5 and TRBJ2-7, with TRBD1 matching 9 bases. V was pared by 0 bases and J by 2 bases, with 5 bases of the junction left unmatched. Germline assignment: CDR1 MNHEY and CDR2 SVGAGI. The length of the CDR3 is 16 residues. The CDR3 coding sequence is TGTGCCAGCAGTTACTCTTTCGGGGACAGGGCCTACGAGCAGTACTTC. As protein: CASSYSFGDRAYEQYF.

This clonotype was found many times. The chain is built from TRBV11-1 and TRBJ2-4, with D possibly matching TRBD1 (6 bases). The CDR3 is 14 amino acids. V gave up 5 bases and J gave up 0 bases, with 8 bases separating them. Germline V gene lookup returns CDR1 SGHAT and CDR2 FQDESV (reference sequence). The chain's CDR3 is CASSRTVAKNIQYF. In DNA form, the CDR3 reads TGTGCCAGCAGCCGGACAGTAGCCAAAAACATTCAGTACTTC.

The chain links TRBV6-1 to TRBJ2-5, with 10 bases matching TRBD2. Germline V gene lookup returns CDR1 MNHNS and CDR2 SASEGT. The CDR3 sequence is 20 residues long. V trimming: 2 bases; J trimming: 2 bases; junction bases outside the gene matches: 17. The CDR3 loop reads CASSELSSGRTSGLQETQYF. CDR3 DNA: TGTGCCAGCAGTGAATTATCGAGCGGGAGGACTAGCGGACTGCAAGAGACCCAGTACTTC.

This clonotype appeared many times. The chain joins TRBV6-5 to TRBJ1-5, with TRBD1 matching 7 bases. The junction had 9 bases not matched to a gene; V was cut back by 4 bases and J by 0 bases. The CDR3 covers 17 residues. Germline V gene sequence: CDR1 MNHEY, CDR2 SVGAGI. The CDR3 spells CASSLTGRTGSNQPQHF. The DNA for the CDR3 is TGTGCCAGCAGTTTGACAGGGAGGACCGGTAGCAATCAGCCCCAGCATTTT.

This clonotype was seen repeatedly, ten times or more. The V and J genes are TRBV30 and TRBJ1-6, with D perhaps matching TRBD1 (5 bases). The germline gives CDR1 GTSNPN, CDR2 SVGIG (reference sequence). With 0 bases removed from V and 9 bases from J, the gap between germline ends came to 15 bases. The CDR3 spans 15 residues. CDR3 nucleotide sequence: TGTGCCTGGAGTGTAAGGGATCCCGGGGGTTCACCCCTCCACTTT. Protein sequence: CAWSVRDPGGSPLHF.

This clonotype was observed at least ten times. V gene TRBV20-1 combines with J gene TRBJ1-5, with a possible D match to TRBD1 (6 bases). V was cut by 4 bases and J by 4 bases, with 14 bases left in between. This CDR3 comprises 14 residues. Germline CDR1 DFQATT, CDR2 SNEGSKA (reference sequence). CDR3 loop: CSAITGQINQPQHF. CDR3 nucleotides: TGCAGTGCTATAACGGGACAAATTAATCAGCCCCAGCATTTT.

This rearrangement joins TRBV15 to TRBJ2-5, with unresolved D. The CDR3 is 16 amino acids. In germline, CDR1 is LNHNV, CDR2 YYDKDF (reference sequence). V dropped 0 bases and J dropped 4 bases, with 15 bases sitting between them. In nucleotides, the CDR3 is TGTGCCACCAGCAGAGATCGACCCGGGTCTGGAGAGACCCAGTACTTC. Amino acids: CATSRDRPGSGETQYF.

Ten or more counts support this clonotype. The genes are TRBV5-1 and TRBJ1-1; D possibly corresponds to TRBD1 (6 bases). V shed 1 base and J shed 6 bases, with 10 bases lying between them. Germline CDR1 is SGHRS and CDR2 is YFSETQ. CDR3 length equals 13 residues. The CDR3 here is CASSLTRGAEAFF. CDR3 in DNA: TGCGCCAGCAGCTTGACCAGGGGCGCTGAAGCTTTCTTT. The entire variable domain, with the rest obtained from reference TRBV5-1 and TRBJ1-1, is as follows: KAGVTQTPRYLIKTRGQQVTLSCSPISGHRSVSWYQQTPGQGLQFLFEYFSETQRNKGNFPGRFSGRQFSNSRSEMNVSTLELGDSALYLCASSLTRGAEAFFGQGTRLTVV.

The V call is TRBV24-1, the J call TRBJ2-2; D unresolved. CDR3 length: 15 amino acids. The V end was cut by 2 bases, the J end by 6 bases, with 12 bases between. Looked up from germline, CDR1 is KGHDR and CDR2 is SFDVKD. The CDR3 sequence is CATSDSPGSAGELFF. The CDR3 coding sequence is TGTGCCACCAGTGATTCCCCAGGAAGCGCCGGGGAGCTGTTTTTT.

There are many counts of this clonotype. The V gene is TRBV30, the J gene TRBJ2-7; D unclear. In germline, CDR1 is GTSNPN, CDR2 SVGIG (reference sequence). The germline V and J ends were trimmed by 3 bases and 0 bases, with 6 bases remaining between them. This CDR3 contains 12 residues. Written as DNA, the CDR3 is TGTGCCTGGAGGACTGGCTCCTACGAGCAGTACTTC. Translated: CAWRTGSYEQYF. The entire variable domain, with the rest obtained from reference TRBV30 and TRBJ2-7, is as follows: SQTIHQWPATLVQPVGSPLSLECTVEGTSNPNLYWYRQAAGRGLQLLFYSVGIGQISSEVPQNLSASRPQDRQFILSSKKLLLSDSGFYLCAWRTGSYEQYFGPGTRLTVT.

There are many counts of this clonotype. The chain combines TRBV20-1 with TRBJ2-7; 8 positions match TRBD2. V trimming: 1 base; J trimming: 2 bases; junction bases outside the gene matches: 4. This CDR3 region has 14 residues. The germline V gene has CDR1 DFQATT and CDR2 SNEGSKA (reference sequence). This chain's CDR3 is CSARASGSAYEQYF. In DNA form, the CDR3 reads TGCAGTGCTAGAGCAAGCGGGAGTGCCTACGAGCAGTACTTC.

This clonotype was found many times. This chain joins TRBV18 and TRBJ2-5; 9 bases align to TRBD2. Germline CDR1 KGHSH, CDR2 LQKENI. The CDR3 covers 17 residues. Germline trimming cut 1 base from V and 2 bases from J; bases unmatched to any gene: 8. CDR3 sequence: CASSPLAGARGQETQYF. CDR3 nucleotide sequence: TGTGCCAGCTCACCACTAGCGGGAGCCCGGGGGCAAGAGACCCAGTACTTC.

This clonotype was observed at least ten times. This chain joins TRBV27 and TRBJ1-5, with D maybe TRBD1 (5 bases). Germline V gives CDR1 MNHEY, CDR2 SMNVEV (reference sequence). V was clipped by 5 bases and J by 3 bases, with 20 bases between them. The length of the CDR3 is 17 residues. The DNA of the CDR3 is TGTGCCAGCAGTCTCAACTGGGGGAGGGCTCTCAATCAGCCCCAGCATTTT. It codes for CASSLNWGRALNQPQHF.

This clonotype appeared many times. The chain carries TRBV20-1 and TRBJ2-2, with D possibly called TRBD1 or TRBD2 (5 bases each). CDR3 length: 14 amino acids. V lost 6 bases and J 0 bases, leaving 11 bases between the germline ends. Germline loops: CDR1 DFQATT, CDR2 SNEGSKA (reference sequence). For the CDR3, the DNA is TGCAGTGCGATGGGACCGACGAACACCGGGGAGCTGTTTTTT. It specifies CSAMGPTNTGELFF.